These 21 T cell receptor beta chains share one sample of origin, sequenced in a study of shared clonotypes between healthy human individuals. Repertoires were generated with immunoSEQ multiplex PCR, while TCRdb's copy carries only in-frame clones and drops some. Found here are 2.3 million or so clones, 85% to 95% of them singletons; the top ten hold 0.39%. The specimen was naive CD4+ T cells from PBMCs. Subset given: CD45RA+ positively selected. The receptors here all came from a man aged 18 to 29 in good health. Some clones in this sample may be carry-over from other donors' samples.

The V and J genes are TRBV27 and TRBJ2-6; TRBD1 is a possible D gene (5 bases). Germline loops: CDR1 MNHEY, CDR2 SMNVEV (reference sequence). Trimming shortened V by 6 bases and J by 0 bases, and 15 bases separated the two germline ends. This CDR3 is 17 amino acids long. The CDR3 spells CASRQALGISGANVLTF. The CDR3 DNA sequence: TGTGCCAGCAGACAGGCTCTAGGCATCTCTGGGGCCAACGTCCTGACTTTC.

The rearrangement joins TRBV4-2 to TRBJ1-5; D ambiguous. The V gene lost 0 bases and the J gene lost 9 bases, with 18 bases spanning the gap. Germline values: CDR1 LGHNA, CDR2 YNFKEQ. The CDR3 runs to 16 residues. DNA for the CDR3: TGTGCCAGCAGCCAAGATCAACAGATAGGTTTTGTGCCCCAGCATTTT. This translates into CASSQDQQIGFVPQHF.

J is TRBJ2-7 and V is TRBV5-4; D unresolved. Germline V gene data show CDR1 as SGHNT and CDR2 as YYREEE (reference sequence). This CDR3 has 11 amino acids. V lost 4 bases to trimming and J lost 2 bases, with 4 bases between them. CDR3 nucleotide sequence: TGTGCCAGCAGCCTTACCTACGAGCAGTACTTC. It yields the protein CASSLTYEQYF.

The rearrangement uses TRBV7-9 and TRBJ2-3; no firm D call. V lost 1 base to trimming and J lost 1 base, with 3 bases between them. CDR1 is SEHNR and CDR2 is FQNEAQ in the germline V gene (reference sequence). CDR3 length equals 13 residues. The CDR3: CASSLDRTDTQYF. The CDR3 DNA sequence: TGTGCCAGCAGCTTAGACCGCACAGATACGCAGTATTTT.

This chain uses TRBV7-2 with TRBJ1-2; possible D gene TRBD1, 6 bases. The germline gives CDR1 SGHTA, CDR2 FQGNSA. There are 16 residues in the CDR3. Trimming shortened V by 1 base and J by 0 bases, and 12 bases separated the two germline ends. In DNA form, the CDR3 reads TGTGCCAGCAGCTTAGAAAGGACAGCCTCTAACTATGGCTACACCTTC. Translated: CASSLERTASNYGYTF.

Details on this clone: The same CDR3 can be traced to other DNA sequences in this sample. The rearrangement links TRBV28 to TRBJ2-7; D is unresolved. This CDR3 comprises 11 residues. Trimming stripped 5 bases from V and 3 bases from J, with 5 bases between. CDR1 and CDR2 (germline): MDHEN, SYDVKM. The CDR3, as DNA: TGTGCCAGCAGTGGGATCTACGAGCAGTACTTC. Its translation is CASSGIYEQYF.

The chain joins TRBV7-2 to TRBJ2-7, with 7 bases fitting TRBD1. J was trimmed by 0 bases and V by 3 bases; bases with no gene match: 5. Germline CDR1 reads SGHTA; CDR2 reads FQGNSA. The CDR3 extends over 15 amino acids. The CDR3 here is CASSFYWDSSYEQYF. DNA of the CDR3: TGTGCCAGCAGCTTTTACTGGGACAGCTCCTACGAGCAGTACTTC.

V is TRBV15 and J is TRBJ1-4; no definite D call. The CDR3 loop spans 14 amino acids. Looked up from germline, CDR1 is LNHNV and CDR2 is YYDKDF (reference sequence). V gave up 1 base and J gave up 4 bases, with 7 bases separating them. CDR3 in DNA: TGTGCCACCAGCAGAGTAGGGAGTAATGAAAAACTGTTTTTT. This sequence encodes CATSRVGSNEKLFF.

The chain combines TRBV28 with TRBJ2-5; D gene unclear. Trimming stripped 8 bases from V and 3 bases from J, with 7 bases between. This CDR3 is built from 11 residues. Germline V lookup: CDR1 MDHEN, CDR2 SYDVKM. The CDR3 protein is CASGVEETQYF. CDR3 DNA: TGTGCCAGCGGTGTTGAAGAGACCCAGTACTTC.

This chain joins TRBV5-1 and TRBJ1-4; D is unresolved. Trimming pared 0 bases from V and 14 bases from J, leaving 14 bases between. Looked up from germline, CDR1 is SGHRS and CDR2 is YFSETQ. This CDR3 region has 13 residues. CDR3 residues: CASSLAGGGRLFF. The CDR3 region has the DNA TGCGCCAGCAGCTTGGCCGGAGGCGGGAGGCTGTTTTTT.

Turning to this clone: The same CDR3 arises from other DNA sequences in this sample as well. The rearrangement joins TRBV18 to TRBJ2-3; D is perhaps TRBD2 (5 bases). Germline V CDR1 and CDR2: KGHSH, LQKENI. This CDR3 has 13 amino acids. Trimming left V 4 bases short and J 4 bases short, with 9 bases between. CDR3: CASSLLVSDTQYF. The CDR3 DNA reads as TGTGCCAGCTCACTACTAGTATCAGATACGCAGTATTTT. Variable domain in full (rest from reference TRBV18 and TRBJ2-3): NAGVMQNPRHLVRRRGQEARLRCSPMKGHSHVYWYRQLPEEGLKFMVYLQKENIIDESGMPKERFSAEFPKEGPSILRIQQVVRGDSAAYFCASSLLVSDTQYFGPGTRLTVL.

This chain links TRBV27 with TRBJ2-5; 7 bases agree with TRBD2. The V segment lost 5 bases and the J segment 1 base; nucleotides outside the gene matches: 22. This CDR3 comprises 20 residues. Germline V gene sequence: CDR1 MNHEY, CDR2 SMNVEV (reference sequence). This CDR3 reads CASSMDCRLAPSGCQETQYF. The CDR3 DNA reads TGTGCCAGCAGTATGGACTGCCGACTAGCTCCTTCGGGTTGCCAAGAGACCCAGTACTTC.

The chain uses TRBV19 and TRBJ2-2, with D unclear. The V end lost 5 bases, the J end lost 4 bases, and 8 bases lay between the germline ends. This CDR3 region has 13 residues. Germline loops: CDR1 LNHDA, CDR2 SQIVND (reference sequence). CDR3 DNA: TGTGCCAGTAGTCCAATCGGCACCGGGGAGCTGTTTTTT. Encoded protein: CASSPIGTGELFF.

In regard to this clone: The sample has other DNA sequences that encode this CDR3 too. This chain links TRBV6-1 with TRBJ2-1, with 8 bases fitting TRBD2. Germline CDR1 reads MNHNS; CDR2 reads SASEGT. The CDR3 contains 16 residues. Unmatched junction bases numbered 8, after V lost 4 bases and J lost 3 bases. The CDR3 DNA is TGTGCCAGCAGTGGGCGATTAGCGGGAAGCTACAATGAGCAGTTCTTC. Residues: CASSGRLAGSYNEQFF.

V is TRBV29-1 and J is TRBJ1-2; a possible D gene is TRBD1 (5 bases). Germline assignment: CDR1 SQVTM and CDR2 ANQGSEA. This CDR3 contains 13 residues. The V end was cut by 5 bases, the J end by 10 bases, with 20 bases between. In nucleotides, the CDR3 is TGCAGCGTTACGACTCCGGGCCTCAGGGCCTACACCTTC. Protein: CSVTTPGLRAYTF. Drawing the rest from reference TRBV29-1 and TRBJ1-2, the complete variable domain is SAVISQKPSRDICQRGTSLTIQCQVDSQVTMMFWYRQQPGQSLTLIATANQGSEATYESGFVIDKFPISRPNLTFSTLTVSNMSPEDSSIYLCSVTTPGLRAYTFGSGTRLTVV.

V and J are TRBV18 and TRBJ2-7; 12 nucleotides align to TRBD2. V dropped 4 bases and J dropped 2; count of bases not matched to a gene: 3. Germline-derived CDR1 and CDR2 are KGHSH and LQKENI. The CDR3 is 15 residues long. The CDR3 coding sequence is TGTGCCAGCTCACGAGGACTAGCGGGGACCTACGAGCAGTACTTC. This gives the protein CASSRGLAGTYEQYF. Together with reference TRBV18 and TRBJ2-7, the CDR3 gives the full variable domain: NAGVMQNPRHLVRRRGQEARLRCSPMKGHSHVYWYRQLPEEGLKFMVYLQKENIIDESGMPKERFSAEFPKEGPSILRIQQVVRGDSAAYFCASSRGLAGTYEQYFGPGTRLTVT.

This sequence joins TRBV6-7 and TRBJ2-2, with 7 positions matching TRBD1. TRBV6-7 belongs to the ORF category, with a function that is uncertain. The CDR3 sequence is 15 residues long. With V trimmed by 7 bases and J by 7 bases, 12 bases remained unmatched. Written as DNA, the CDR3 is TGTGCCAGCAAGAACAGGGGTTGGTTTAGCGGGGAGCTGTTTTTT. Protein product: CASKNRGWFSGELFF.

The rearrangement uses TRBV7-9 and TRBJ2-1; D perhaps matches TRBD1 (6 bases). The ends were cut back, 4 bases at V and 4 bases at J, with 17 bases in the middle. The CDR3 extends over 16 amino acids. Germline V gives CDR1 SEHNR, CDR2 FQNEAQ (reference sequence). The CDR3 DNA reads as TGTGCCAGCAGCTCATATGACAGGAGCCTTTACAATGAGCAGTTCTTC. This gives the protein CASSSYDRSLYNEQFF.

The chain carries TRBV5-1 and TRBJ2-7; 13 bases match TRBD2. The CDR3 is 17 amino acids. The V segment lost 3 bases and the J segment 2 bases; nucleotides outside the gene matches: 8. Germline V CDR1 and CDR2: SGHRS, YFSETQ. CDR3 DNA: TGCGCCAGCAGCTCCGGGACTAGCGGGACCTTAACCTACGAGCAGTACTTC. Translating gives CASSSGTSGTLTYEQYF.

This rearrangement joins TRBV14 to TRBJ2-7; weak D call: TRBD1 (6 bases). Germline values: CDR1 SGHDN, CDR2 FVKESK. V gave up 3 bases and J gave up 4 bases, with 22 bases separating them. The CDR3 runs to 17 residues. Here the CDR3 reads CASSQLPLRDTLYEQYF. Here the CDR3 DNA reads TGTGCCAGCAGCCAGCTACCTCTCCGGGACACCTTATACGAGCAGTACTTC.

The table lists this clone with a count of one. The rearrangement links TRBV28 to TRBJ1-4, with unresolved D. The CDR3 runs 15 residues. The V gene's germline CDR1 is MDHEN and CDR2 SYDVKM. Trimming stripped 5 bases from V and 9 bases from J, with 19 bases between. This CDR3 is CASSTVVGISQKLFF. CDR3 coding DNA: TGTGCCAGCAGTACTGTAGTGGGTATAAGTCAAAAACTGTTTTTT.